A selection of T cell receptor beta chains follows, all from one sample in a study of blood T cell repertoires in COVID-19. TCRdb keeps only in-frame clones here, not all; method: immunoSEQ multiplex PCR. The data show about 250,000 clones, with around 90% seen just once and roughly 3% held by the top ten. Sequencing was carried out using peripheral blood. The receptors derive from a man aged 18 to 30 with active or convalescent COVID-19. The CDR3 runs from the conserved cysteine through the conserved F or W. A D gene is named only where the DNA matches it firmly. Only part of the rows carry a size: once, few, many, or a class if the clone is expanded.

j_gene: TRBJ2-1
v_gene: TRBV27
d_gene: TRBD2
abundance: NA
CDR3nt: TGTGCCAGCAGTGCGACTAGCGGATGGGGCCATGAGCAGTTCTTC
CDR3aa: CASSATSGWGHEQFF

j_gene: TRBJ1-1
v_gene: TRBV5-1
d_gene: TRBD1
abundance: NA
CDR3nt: TGCGCCAGCAGGCCCGGGACAGGGTTGAACACTGAAGCTTTCTTT
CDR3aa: CASRPGTGLNTEAFF

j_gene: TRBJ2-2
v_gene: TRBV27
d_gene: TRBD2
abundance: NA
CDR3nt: TGTGCCAGCAGTCCACTCATCACTAGCGGGGGAGGGACCGGGGAGCTGTTTTTT
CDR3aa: CASSPLITSGGGTGELFF

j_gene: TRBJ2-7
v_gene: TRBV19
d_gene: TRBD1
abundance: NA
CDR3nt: TGTGCCAGCCGGGACAGGGATAGCGAGCAGTACTTC
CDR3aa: CASRDRDSEQYF

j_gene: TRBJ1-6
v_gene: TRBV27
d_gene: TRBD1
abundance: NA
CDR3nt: TGTGCCAGCAGCGCCATCGCCCCCCGCGCAGGGGGCGCATGGGTCGGTTCACCCCTCCACTTT
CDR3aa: CASSAIAPRAGGAWVGSPLHF

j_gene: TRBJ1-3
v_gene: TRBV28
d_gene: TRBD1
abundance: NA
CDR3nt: TGTGCCAGCAGGGAAACGACAGGGTCTGGAAACACCATATATTTT
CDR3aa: CASRETTGSGNTIYF

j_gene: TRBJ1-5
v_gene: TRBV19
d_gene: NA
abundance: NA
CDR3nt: TGTGCCAGTAGTATGGTCTCAGGGGACAATCAGCCCCAGCATTTT
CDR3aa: CASSMVSGDNQPQHF

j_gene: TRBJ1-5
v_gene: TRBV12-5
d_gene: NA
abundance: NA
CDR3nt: TGTGCTAGTAGCCAGGGGAATCAGCCCCAGCATTTT
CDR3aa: CASSQGNQPQHF

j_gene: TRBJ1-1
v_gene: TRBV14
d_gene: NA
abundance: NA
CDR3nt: TGTGCCAGCAGCCAAGAGTACGTCCAGGGTCCTGAAGCTTTCTTT
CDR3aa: CASSQEYVQGPEAFF

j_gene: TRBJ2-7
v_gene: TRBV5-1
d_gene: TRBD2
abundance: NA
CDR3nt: TGCGCCAGCAGCCTCCTTTCTGGGGCGGGGGGCTACGAGCAGTACTTC
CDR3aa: CASSLLSGAGGYEQYF

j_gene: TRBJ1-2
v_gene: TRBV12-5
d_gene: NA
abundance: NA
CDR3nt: TGTGCTAGTGGTTTGGGTCCGGTCACGGGCTATGGCTACACCTTC
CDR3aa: CASGLGPVTGYGYTF

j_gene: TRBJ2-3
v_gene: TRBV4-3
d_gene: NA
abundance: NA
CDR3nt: TGCGCCAGCAGCCGGGGGCATGTGAACGGAGATACGCAGTATTTT
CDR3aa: CASSRGHVNGDTQYF

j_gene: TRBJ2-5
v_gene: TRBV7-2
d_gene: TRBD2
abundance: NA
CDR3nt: TGTGCCAGCAGTAACTCGAGGCCTAGCGGGTACCAAGAGACCCAGTACTTC
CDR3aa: CASSNSRPSGYQETQYF

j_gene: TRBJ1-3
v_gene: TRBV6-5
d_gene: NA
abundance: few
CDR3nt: TGTGCCAGCAGTTACCCACAGGGCTCTGGAAACACCATATATTTT
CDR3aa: CASSYPQGSGNTIYF

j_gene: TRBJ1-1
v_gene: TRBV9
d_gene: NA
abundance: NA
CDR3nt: TGTGCCAGCAGCGTAGCTTCTAACACTGAAGCTTTCTTT
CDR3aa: CASSVASNTEAFF

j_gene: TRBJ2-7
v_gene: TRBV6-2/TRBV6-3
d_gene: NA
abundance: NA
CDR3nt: TGTGCCAGCAGTTATGGGCTAGCGTGGGGCTTGAGGTACGAGCAGTACTTC
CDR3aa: CASSYGLAWGLRYEQYF

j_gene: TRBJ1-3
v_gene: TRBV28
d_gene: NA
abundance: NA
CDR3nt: TGTGCCAGCAGTTTACCACCCGCGAGGCTTGGAAACACCATATATTTT
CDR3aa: CASSLPPARLGNTIYF

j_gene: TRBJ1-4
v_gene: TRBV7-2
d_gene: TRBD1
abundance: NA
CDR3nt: TGTGCCAGCAGCTTACCGGGACAGGGAAATGAAAAACTGTTTTTT
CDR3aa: CASSLPGQGNEKLFF

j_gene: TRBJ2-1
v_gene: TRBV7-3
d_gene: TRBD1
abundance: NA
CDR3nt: TGTGCCAGCAGCTCGCAGGGGGCAAGGAACAATGAGCAGTTCTTC
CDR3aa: CASSSQGARNNEQFF

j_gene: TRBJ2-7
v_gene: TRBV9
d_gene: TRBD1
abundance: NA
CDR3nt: TGTGCCAGCAGCGTAGGAAGGACAGGGTTCGGCGAGCAGTACTTC
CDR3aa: CASSVGRTGFGEQYF

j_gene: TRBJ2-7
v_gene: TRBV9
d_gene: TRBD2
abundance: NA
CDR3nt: TGTGCCAGCAGCCCAGAAATAGGACTAGCGGACGAGCAGTACTTC
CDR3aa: CASSPEIGLADEQYF

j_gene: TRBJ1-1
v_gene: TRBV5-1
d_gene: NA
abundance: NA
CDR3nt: TGCGCCAGCAGCTCGGACAGTCTTGAAGCTTTCTTT
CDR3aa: CASSSDSLEAFF

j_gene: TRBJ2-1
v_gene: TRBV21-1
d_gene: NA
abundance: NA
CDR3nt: TGTGCCAGCAGCTCAAACGCATCGGATGAGCAGTTCTTC
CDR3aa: CASSSNASDEQFF

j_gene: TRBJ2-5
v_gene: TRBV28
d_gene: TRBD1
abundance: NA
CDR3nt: TGTGCCAGCAGTTCCCCCGGACAGGGGGGACGGGAGACCCAGTACTTC
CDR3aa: CASSSPGQGGRETQYF

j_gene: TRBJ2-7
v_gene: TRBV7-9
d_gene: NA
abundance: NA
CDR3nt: TGTGCCAGCAGCTTACTCGACGAGCAGTACTTC
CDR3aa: CASSLLDEQYF

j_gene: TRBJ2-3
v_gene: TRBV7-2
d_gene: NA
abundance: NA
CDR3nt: TGTGCCAGCAGCCTCCAGACGGGGGACACAGATACGCAGTATTTT
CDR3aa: CASSLQTGDTDTQYF